This TCR beta chain was captured by sequencing in a study of control samples from healthy donors and cancer patients. Sequencing was performed with immunoSEQ multiplex PCR; in TCRdb, only in-frame clones are kept and a portion is missing. The sample yields roughly 160,000 clones, roughly 95% seen once. The length of the CDR3 is 14 residues. Trimming removed 2 bases at V and 4 bases at J, with 12 bases between. The germline V gene encodes CDR1 MDHEN and CDR2 SYDVKM. This chain links TRBV28 with TRBJ2-7; D possibly corresponds to TRBD1 (5 bases). Input material: blood. The TCR originated in a woman under 40 in good health. DNA of the CDR3: TGTGCCAGCAGTTTAACCCCAGGGCTGTACGAGCAGTACTTC. Its translation: CASSLTPGLYEQYF. The full variable domain, its missing parts supplied by reference TRBV28 and TRBJ2-7, is DVKVTQSSRYLVKRTGEKVFLECVQDMDHENMFWYRQDPGLGLRLIYFSYDVKMKEKGDIPEGYSVSREKKERFSLILESASTNQTSMYLCASSLTPGLYEQYFGPGTRLTVT.